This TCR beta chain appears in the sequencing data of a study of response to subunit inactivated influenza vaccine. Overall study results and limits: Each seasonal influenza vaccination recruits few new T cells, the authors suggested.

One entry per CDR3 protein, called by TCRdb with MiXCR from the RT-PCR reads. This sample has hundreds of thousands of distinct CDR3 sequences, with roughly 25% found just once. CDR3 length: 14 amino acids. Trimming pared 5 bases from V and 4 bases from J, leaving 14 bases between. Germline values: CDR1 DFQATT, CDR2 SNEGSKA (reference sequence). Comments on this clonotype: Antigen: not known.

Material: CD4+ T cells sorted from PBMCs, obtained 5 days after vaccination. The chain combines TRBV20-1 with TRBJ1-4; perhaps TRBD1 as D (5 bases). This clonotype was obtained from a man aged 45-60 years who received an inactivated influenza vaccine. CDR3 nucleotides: TGCAGTGCTTGGCAGCCTCAGGGTAATGAAAAACTGTTTTTT. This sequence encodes CSAWQPQGNEKLFF.